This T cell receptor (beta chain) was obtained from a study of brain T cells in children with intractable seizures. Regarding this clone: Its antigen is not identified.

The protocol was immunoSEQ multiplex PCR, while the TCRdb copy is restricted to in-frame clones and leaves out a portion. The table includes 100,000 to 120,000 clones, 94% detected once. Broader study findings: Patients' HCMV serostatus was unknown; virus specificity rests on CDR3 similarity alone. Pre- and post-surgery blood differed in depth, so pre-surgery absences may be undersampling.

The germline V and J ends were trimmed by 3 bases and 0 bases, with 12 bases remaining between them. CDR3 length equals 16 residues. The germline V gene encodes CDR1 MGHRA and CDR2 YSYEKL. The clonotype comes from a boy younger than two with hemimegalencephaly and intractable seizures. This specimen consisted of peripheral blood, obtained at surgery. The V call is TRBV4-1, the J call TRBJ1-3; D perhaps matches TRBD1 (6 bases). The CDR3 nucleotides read TGCGCCAGCAGCCAGGCCGGGACAAGCTCTGGAAACACCATATATTTT. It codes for CASSQAGTSSGNTIYF.